This is a list of T cell receptor beta chains from one sample in a study of blood T cell repertoires in COVID-19. The protocol was immunoSEQ multiplex PCR, while the TCRdb copy is restricted to in-frame clones and leaves out a portion. The table has some 200,000 clones, about 81% seen once. Sequencing was performed on peripheral blood. All receptors derive from a woman in her seventies with COVID-19, enrolled during active disease. Both conserved end residues are part of each CDR3. Fields, in order: V gene, J gene, CDR3 protein.

>TRBV7-2|TRBJ1-1
CASSPNGGNTEAFF
>TRBV28|TRBJ1-3
CASSFLRDRGNTIYF
>TRBV3-1/TRBV3-2|TRBJ1-1
CASSPPDRIYTEVFF
>TRBV3-1/TRBV3-2|TRBJ2-7
CASSPWGAGGGEQYF
>TRBV7-2|TRBJ1-1
CASSLKLTDIEAFF
>TRBV3-1/TRBV3-2|TRBJ1-2
CASSQLGGSYGYTF
>TRBV29-1|TRBJ1-1
CSVVRGTATEAFF
>TRBV7-2|TRBJ1-4
CASSLPQGNNEKLFF
>TRBV7-2|TRBJ1-2
CASSFRRGDRDGYTF
>TRBV7-3|TRBJ2-2
CASSSTSGGRVPGELFF
>TRBV30|TRBJ1-4
CAWSTGEKLFF
>TRBV20-1|TRBJ2-5
CSARDIPVGYF
>TRBV1|TRBJ2-3
CTSSQPGQPYTDTQYF
>TRBV6-5|TRBJ1-5
CASSYQEGRQPQHF
>TRBV7-2|TRBJ2-7
CASSPRTSGSYEQYF
>TRBV18|TRBJ1-1
CASSPTHVANTEAFF
>TRBV19|TRBJ2-1
CASSIPRLAGDNNEQFF
>TRBV20-1|TRBJ1-1
CSARDREAFF
>TRBV28|TRBJ2-1
CASSLSGLAGGKGSYNEQFF
>TRBV28|TRBJ1-2
CASSLSRGYGYTF
>TRBV18|TRBJ2-2
CASSWDRNTGELFF
>TRBV7-9|TRBJ2-7
CASSPLGHTYEQYF
>TRBV19|TRBJ1-1
CASSMRTGEAFF
>TRBV24-1|TRBJ2-3
CATGGRSSTQYF
>TRBV5-4|TRBJ1-1
CASSGTGNIPTEAFF
>TRBV7-3|TRBJ2-2
CASSPTGTDTGELFF
>TRBV5-1|TRBJ1-1
CASREKIPGGAVGTEAFF
>TRBV9|TRBJ2-1
CASSVEGGSYNEQFF
>TRBV12-3/TRBV12-4|TRBJ1-3
CASSFSVNTIYF
>TRBV30|TRBJ2-7
CAWSVGGTGTYEQYF
>TRBV7-6|TRBJ2-2
CASSAMTANTGELFF
>TRBV2|TRBJ1-5
CASSGQGDQPQHF
>TRBV6-5|TRBJ2-3
CATRTDTDTQYF
>TRBV14|TRBJ2-3
CASSQDGGRYTDTQYF
>TRBV19|TRBJ2-5
CASSIGGTAIYQETQYF
>TRBV3-1/TRBV3-2|TRBJ1-5
CASSLHRGNQPQHF
>TRBV24-1|TRBJ2-2
CATGGQPGGELFF
>TRBV19|TRBJ1-2
CASSIGTVTYGYTF
>TRBV28|TRBJ1-2
CAILGAGEGRNYGYTF
>TRBV27|TRBJ2-1
CASSSWALSNEQFF
>TRBV28|TRBJ1-6
CASSFPGSRGSTLHF
>TRBV7-2|TRBJ1-5
CASSRWGVGSPSAQHF
>TRBV12-3/TRBV12-4|TRBJ2-3
CASSFSNTQYF
>TRBV7-9|TRBJ1-1
CASSLLTGGAAEAFF
>TRBV7-9|TRBJ2-1
CASSLRGTGREFSYNEQFF
>TRBV24-1|TRBJ2-1
CATSDHRVQRGEQFF
>TRBV30|TRBJ1-5
CAWSVRGMRSNQPQHF
>TRBV9|TRBJ2-7
CASSALQGSNEQYF
>TRBV27|TRBJ1-5
CASSLNPWDIREPQHF
>TRBV14|TRBJ2-1
CASSYRQGANEQFF
>TRBV6-2/TRBV6-3|TRBJ2-4
CASSYSLALAGSLAKNIQYF
>TRBV9|TRBJ2-1
CASSVLASTEQFF
>TRBV4-2|TRBJ2-7
CASSQDWSGQGTYEQYF
>TRBV24-1|TRBJ1-2
CATSDSDNSNYGYTF
>TRBV18|TRBJ2-3
CASSPSRDTQYF
>TRBV29-1|TRBJ2-3
CSVARLTDTQYF
>TRBV5-6|TRBJ2-7
CASSLGPAAGRTREQYF
>TRBV2|TRBJ1-6
CASSEGGSYNSPLHF
>TRBV29-1|TRBJ2-7
CSAERTSGSEQYF